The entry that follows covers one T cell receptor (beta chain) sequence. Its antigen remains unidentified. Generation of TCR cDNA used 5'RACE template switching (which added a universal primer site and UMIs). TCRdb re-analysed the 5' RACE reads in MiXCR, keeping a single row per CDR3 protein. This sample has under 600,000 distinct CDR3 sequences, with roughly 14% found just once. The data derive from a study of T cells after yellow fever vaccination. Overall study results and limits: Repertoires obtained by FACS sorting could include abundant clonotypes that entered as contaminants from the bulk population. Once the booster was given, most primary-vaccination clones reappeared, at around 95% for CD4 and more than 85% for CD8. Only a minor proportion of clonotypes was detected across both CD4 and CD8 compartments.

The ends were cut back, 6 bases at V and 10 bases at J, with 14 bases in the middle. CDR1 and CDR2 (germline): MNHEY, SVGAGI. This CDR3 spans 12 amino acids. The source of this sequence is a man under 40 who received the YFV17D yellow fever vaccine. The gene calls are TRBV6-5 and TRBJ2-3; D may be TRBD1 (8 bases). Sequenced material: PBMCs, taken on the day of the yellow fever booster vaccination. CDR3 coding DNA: TGTGCCAGCAGCCAGGGGGCGGGAGCGCAGTATTTT. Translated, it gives CASSQGAGAQYF.